This TCR beta chain was documented in a study of beta chain features in type 1 diabetes. The study reverse transcribed the entire isolated RNA, so it sequenced expressed TCRB transcripts. This table comes from immunoSEQ multiplex PCR, and its TCRdb copy is limited to in-frame clones, with some not included. The data show a few hundred thousand clones, with around 14% seen just once and roughly 0.033% held by the top ten. Trimming removed 4 bases from V and 6 bases from J; junction bases left unmatched: 8. Germline V gene lookup returns CDR1 SQVTM and CDR2 ANQGSEA. There are 15 residues in the CDR3. The chain recombines TRBV29-1 with TRBJ2-2; the match to TRBD2 covers 10 bases. This clonotype was obtained from a man aged 30 to 39 in good health. Sequencing was performed on naive CD4+ T cells from blood. This chain's CDR3 is CSVAGLAEVPGELFF. Written as DNA, the CDR3 is TGCAGCGTTGCCGGACTAGCGGAAGTTCCCGGGGAGCTGTTTTTT.